This T cell receptor beta chain was profiled in a study of early T cells in non-severe SARS-CoV-2 infection. Broader study findings: The VDJdb matching leaned toward anti-spike CD8 responses and overlooked private and CD4 specificities.

The TCR library protocol was used to attach unique molecular identifiers. These identifiers were attached to individual cDNA molecules. TCRdb redid the calling of the 5' RACE reads with MiXCR, one entry per CDR3 protein. Of approximately 50,000 distinct CDR3 sequences in the sample, 7.5% to 9.5% were seen once. Deletions cut 1 base from V and 8 bases from J, with 8 bases between. The CDR3 runs 12 residues. Looked up from germline, CDR1 is SNHLY and CDR2 is FYNNEI. This clonotype was counted ten times or more. The antigen remains unidentified. Sequencing used whole blood. The source of this sequence is an adult who was a healthcare worker with PCR-confirmed SARS-CoV-2 infection or an uninfected control (not recorded which). The chain joins TRBV2 to TRBJ1-1; the D gene is possibly TRBD1 (5 bases). The DNA of the CDR3 is TGTGCCAGCAGTGAAGGGGGCCGAGAAGCTTTCTTT. It codes for CASSEGGREAFF. Complete variable domain (other parts from reference TRBV2 and TRBJ1-1): EPEVTQTPSHQVTQMGQEVILRCVPISNHLYFYWYRQILGQKVEFLVSFYNNEISEKSEIFDDQFSVERPDGSNFTLKIRSTKLEDSAMYFCASSEGGREAFFGQGTRLTVV.